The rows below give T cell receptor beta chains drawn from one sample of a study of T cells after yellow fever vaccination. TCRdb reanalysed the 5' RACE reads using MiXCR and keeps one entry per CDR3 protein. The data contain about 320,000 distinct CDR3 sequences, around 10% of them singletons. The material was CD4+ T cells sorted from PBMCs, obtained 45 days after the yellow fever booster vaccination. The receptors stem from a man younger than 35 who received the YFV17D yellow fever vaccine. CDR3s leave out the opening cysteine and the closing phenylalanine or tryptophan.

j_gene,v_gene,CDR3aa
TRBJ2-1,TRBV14,ASSRWTSGGAADEQF
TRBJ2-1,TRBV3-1,ASSQVRVAYNEQF
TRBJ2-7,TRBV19,ASSISSGAYEQY
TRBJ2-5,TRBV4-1,ASSQEGFERGWETQY
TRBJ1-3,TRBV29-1,SVAVGNTIY
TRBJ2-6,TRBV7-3,ASRNVDSGANVLT
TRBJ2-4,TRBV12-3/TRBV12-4,ASSTRTGTDIQY
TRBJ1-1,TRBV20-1,SLWGSATEAF
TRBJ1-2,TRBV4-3,ASSRGDGLGVRGYT
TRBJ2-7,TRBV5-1,ASTLNRDISSEQY
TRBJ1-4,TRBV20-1,SAQGRAEEKLF
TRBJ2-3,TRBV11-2,ASSLRLAGEEDTQY
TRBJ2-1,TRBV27,ASSLLADSYNEQF
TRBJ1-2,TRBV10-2,ASSEKTDYGYT
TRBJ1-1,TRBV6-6,ASSYDGIEAF
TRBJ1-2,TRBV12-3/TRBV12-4,ASSSLWDRGSGYT
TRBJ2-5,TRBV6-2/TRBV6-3,ASSRAGSLGQETQY
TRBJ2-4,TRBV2,ASSEGGGGTNIQY
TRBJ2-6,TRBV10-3,AISRQGALLSGANVLT
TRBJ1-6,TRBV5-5,ASSLSPDRGSPLH
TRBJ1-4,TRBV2,ASSEAQAGGNEKLF
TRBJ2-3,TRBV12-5,ASGLVVRGVPDTQY
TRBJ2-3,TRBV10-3,AISGTDTQY
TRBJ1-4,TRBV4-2,ASSQQTTNEKLF